Below, one TCR beta chain is given with its context. As originally analysed: Nucleated cell number was recorded as an estimate derived from reference gene primer amplification. The method was immunoSEQ multiplex PCR; TCRdb's version includes in-frame clones alone and lacks a portion of them. The DNA was the basis for D and trimming; V, J and clone size are from that table. This sample has some 300,000 clones; more than 75% occur once, and the top ten carry roughly 1.3%. The CDR3 loop spans 17 amino acids. Trimming at V came to 4 bases and at J to 4 bases, leaving 11 bases not matched to a gene. The germline CDR1 and CDR2 sequences are LNHNV and YYDKDF (reference sequence). The record originates from a study of blood T cell repertoires in COVID-19. Study in general: Spain, Italy and the United States supplied samples that represented acute and convalescent COVID-19. T cells, B-cell-depleted T cells, or PBMCs supplied cDNA or gDNA.

The chain employs TRBV15 and TRBJ2-3, with 10 bases matching TRBD2. The origin of this receptor is a man aged 65 to 85 with acute or convalescent COVID-19. The material sequenced was peripheral blood. The CDR3: CATSKRTSGSVADTQYF. For the CDR3, the DNA is TGTGCCACCAGCAAGCGGACTAGCGGATCAGTAGCAGATACGCAGTATTTT.